The next 9 T cell receptor beta chains were all read from a single sample in a study of beta chain features in type 1 diabetes. The entirety of the isolated RNA underwent reverse transcription, so expressed TCRB transcripts were sequenced. Generated by immunoSEQ multiplex PCR, the TCRdb table keeps only in-frame clones and is missing some. Of 970,000 or so clones listed, roughly 17% were seen once; the top ten hold about 0.02%. The source material was naive CD4+ T cells from blood. The receptors shown here come from a woman aged 18-29 years in good health.

The chain links TRBV7-9 to TRBJ2-7; D might be TRBD2 (5 bases). V gave up 5 bases and J gave up 4 bases, with 27 bases separating them. The V gene's germline CDR1 is SEHNR and CDR2 FQNEAQ (reference sequence). The CDR3 is 18 amino acids. In nucleotides, the CDR3 is TGTGCCAGCAGCCCCATCCCCCCCTGGGGAGCCCTTCAATACGAGCAGTACTTC. Its protein product is CASSPIPPWGALQYEQYF.

The chain uses TRBV6-5 and TRBJ2-7; D is uncertain. The ends were cut back, 5 bases at V and 6 bases at J, with 11 bases in the middle. This CDR3 contains 12 residues. The germline V gene has CDR1 MNHEY and CDR2 SVGAGI. CDR3 amino acids: CASSERVSEQYF. The DNA for the CDR3 is TGTGCCAGCAGTGAACGAGTTTCCGAGCAGTACTTC.

In its sample, this clone was seen a few times. This chain uses TRBV28 with TRBJ2-1; D ambiguous. The V and J ends lost 7 bases and 4 bases respectively, with 8 bases between them. Germline CDR1 reads MDHEN; CDR2 reads SYDVKM. CDR3 length: 12 amino acids. CDR3 nucleotides: TGTGCCAGCATGCGGCAGTACAATGAGCAGTTCTTC. It codes for CASMRQYNEQFF.

About this clone itself: The identical CDR3 is also encoded by other nucleotide sequences in the sample. V gene TRBV28 combines with J gene TRBJ1-2; no firm D call. The CDR3 is 13 residues long. Per the germline V gene, CDR1 is MDHEN and CDR2 is SYDVKM. The V end lost 2 bases, the J end lost 8 bases, and 12 bases lay between the germline ends. CDR3 amino acids: CASSLVPPGGYTF. The CDR3 DNA is TGTGCCAGCAGTTTAGTCCCCCCGGGAGGCTACACCTTC.

In this sample, this clone turned up a few times. The gene calls are TRBV5-1 and TRBJ2-7, with D perhaps matching TRBD2 (5 bases). The V gene's germline CDR1 is SGHRS and CDR2 YFSETQ. The CDR3 spans 16 residues. V lost 4 bases, J lost 2 bases, and 19 bases lay in between. The CDR3 DNA reads TGCGCCAGCAGCGTGGTAGAGACCGGGAACCCCTACGAGCAGTACTTC. It specifies CASSVVETGNPYEQYF.

This clone appeared a few times. Different DNA sequences within this sample yield the same CDR3. V and J are TRBV4-2 and TRBJ1-4; 7 nucleotides agree with TRBD1. V shed 1 base and J 0 bases; nucleotides not matched to a gene: 5. CDR1 and CDR2 from the germline V gene are LGHNA and YNFKEQ. CDR3 length: 17 amino acids. CDR3 nucleotides: TGTGCCAGCAGCCAAGTCGGGACAGCGGCAACTAATGAAAAACTGTTTTTT. Its translation is CASSQVGTAATNEKLFF.

The genes are TRBV7-2 and TRBJ2-7, with D possibly TRBD2 on 6 matching bases. V was trimmed by 5 bases and J by 3 bases, leaving 11 bases between them. Germline V CDR1 and CDR2: SGHTA, FQGNSA. The CDR3 is made up of 13 amino acids. The CDR3 DNA is TGTGCCAGCAGCCGGACTACGAACTACGAGCAGTACTTC. Translation gives CASSRTTNYEQYF.

The sample holds a few counts of this clone. This sequence joins TRBV28 and TRBJ1-5; a weak D match, TRBD1 (6 bases). The ends were cut back, 2 bases at V and 8 bases at J, with 7 bases in the middle. The CDR3 is made up of 12 amino acids. The germline gives CDR1 MDHEN, CDR2 SYDVKM. CDR3 region: CASSLQGKPQHF. Here the CDR3 DNA reads TGTGCCAGCAGTTTACAGGGGAAGCCCCAGCATTTT.

The chain combines TRBV6-1 with TRBJ1-5; D is possibly TRBD1 (5 bases). CDR1 is MNHNS and CDR2 is SASEGT in the germline V gene. This CDR3 contains 14 residues. V dropped 2 bases and J dropped 3 bases, with 8 bases sitting between them. The CDR3 here is CASSESRANQPQHF. In nucleotides, the CDR3 is TGTGCCAGCAGTGAAAGCAGGGCCAATCAGCCCCAGCATTTT.